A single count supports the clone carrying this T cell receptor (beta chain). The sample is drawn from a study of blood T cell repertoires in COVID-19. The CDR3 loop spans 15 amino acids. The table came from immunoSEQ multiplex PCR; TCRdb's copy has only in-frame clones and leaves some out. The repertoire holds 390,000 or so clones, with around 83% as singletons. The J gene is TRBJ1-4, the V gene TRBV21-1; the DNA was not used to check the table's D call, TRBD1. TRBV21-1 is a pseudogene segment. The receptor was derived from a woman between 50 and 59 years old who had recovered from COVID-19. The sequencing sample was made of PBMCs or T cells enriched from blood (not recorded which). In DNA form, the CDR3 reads TGTGCCAGCCGCCCAAACAGGGGGCGTAAAGAAAAACTGTTTTTT. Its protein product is CASRPNRGRKEKLFF.